The entry below gives a single TCR beta chain sequence along with its context. It lacks a known antigen. The record has no base qualities; no much larger clone is one base away. This sample is drawn from a study of blood T cell repertoires in COVID-19 (TCRdb year 2020). With respect to the entire study: Collaborator samples came from the United States, Italy and Spain and covered acute and convalescent phases of COVID-19. Samples were obtained from the ongoing ImmuneRACE study (first 160 participants) and from 1,200 or so subjects provided by 6 global collaborators. The material from the prospective study consisted of cDNA or gDNA derived from T cells, B-cell-depleted T cells, or PBMCs. The sample metadata nearly always contained a de-identified subject ID, COVID-19 status, age in years and sex. Where available, HLA class I and class II types were taken from metadata supplied by the sample provider and were not determined by assay-based typing. Deeply sampled blood TCRbeta repertoires from subjects exposed to, actively infected with, or recovered from COVID-19 were included in the dataset. The repertoires were released in a freely available public database intended as a resource for research on the immune response to SARS-CoV-2.

Unmatched junction bases come to 7, with V trimmed by 4 bases and J by 8 bases. The cysteine opens and the phenylalanine closes a CDR3 of 14 amino acids. CDR3 DNA only is kept here, 42 bases in frame from base 1. In the germline V gene, CDR1 corresponds to LGHNA and CDR2 to YNFKEQ. The immunoSEQ Assay, a bias-controlled multiplex PCR, was used to amplify TCRbeta CDR3 regions from genomic DNA. As for how the authors treated the data: Nucleated cell counts per sample were estimated from amplification of reference gene primers within the assay. Sequence reads were collapsed and filtered to measure the absolute abundance of every unique TCRbeta CDR3 rearrangement. For each sample, productive Simpson clonality was calculated as the square root of Simpson's diversity index across productive rearrangements. Imported from immuneACCESS, the table was reduced by TCRdb to in-frame sequences with V and J called. These copies leave out some clones; in studies compared against another copy, an unresolved V gene accounts for under half, and the cause of the remainder is not known. The V and J calls and clone size were taken over from that table, and D and trimming were inferred from the DNA. This sample holds 200,000 to 250,000 clones; roughly 80% were observed only once. 7.2% of the sample belongs to the ten largest clones.

Points the paper makes about the study in general: How much clinical and demographic metadata was included differed by source and by participant, and the metadata was provided uncurated.

Collaborating institutions collected whole blood in K2EDTA tubes following their own protocols. For TCRbeta analysis, collaborator samples were shipped as frozen whole blood, as isolated PBMCs, or as DNA extracted from either sample type. The sample taken for sequencing was peripheral blood. The TCR originated in a woman between 65 and 79 years old with acute or convalescent COVID-19. The chain employs TRBV4-2 and TRBJ1-4, with 7 bases aligning to TRBD1. The CDR3 has the sequence CASSPDRAVEKLFF. Here is the DNA: TGTGCCAGCAGCCCCGACAGGGCGGTCGAAAAACTGTTTTTT.